A single sample gave rise to the 32 T cell receptor beta chains below, sequenced in a study of breast tumors, draining lymph nodes, adjacent tissues. TCRdb re-derived calls from the multiplex PCR reads in MiXCR, one entry per CDR3 protein. The data hold 20,000 to 25,000 distinct CDR3 sequences, with 45% to 60% observed a single time. Sequenced input: breast tumor tissue. These receptors all stem from a female donor with breast cancer. Some clones in this sample may be carry-over from other donors' samples.

This clonotype is a singleton in its sample. J is TRBJ1-6 and V is TRBV20-1; D might be TRBD1 (5 bases). The CDR3 spans 13 residues. The V and J ends lost 3 bases and 14 bases respectively, with 17 bases between them. Germline CDR1 reads DFQATT; CDR2 reads SNEGSKA (reference sequence). The CDR3 here is CSARGERDLALHF. The CDR3 region has the DNA TGCAGTGCTAGGGGGGAGCGGGATTTGGCCCTCCACTTT.

The V and J genes are TRBV10-3 and TRBJ2-7, with TRBD1 identical over 7 bases. Germline V gives CDR1 ENHRY, CDR2 SYGVKD. V lost 5 bases to trimming and J lost 4 bases; unmatched junction nucleotides: 8. The CDR3 is 14 amino acids. The CDR3 DNA reads as TGTGCCATCAGTAAAACCGGGACAGATTACGAGCAGTACTTC. This sequence encodes CAISKTGTDYEQYF.

This clonotype is labeled as medium-sized. This chain uses TRBV6-6 with TRBJ1-3; D not resolved. The V end lost 7 bases, the J end lost 2 bases, and 6 bases lay between the germline ends. The CDR3 spans 12 residues. Germline lookup yields CDR1 MNHNY and CDR2 SVGAGI (reference sequence). As DNA, the CDR3 is TGTGCCAGCAATAATGCTGGAAACACCATATATTTT. Translation gives CASNNAGNTIYF.

As for this clonotype: Because the CDR3's place on the DNA is in doubt, the DNA is left out and the CDR3 is given as listed by TCRdb. The rearrangement links TRBV6-6 to TRBJ2-7; the table gives TRBD1 as D, unverified against the DNA. The CDR3 length equals 19 residues, ends included. Germline V lookup: CDR1 MNHNY, CDR2 SVGAGI (reference sequence). CDR3 residues: CASAAGGAYEQYFSYEQYF.

The chain employs TRBV12-3 or TRBV12-4 and TRBJ2-7, with TRBD2 as a possible D gene (6 bases). The CDR3 contains 14 residues. V lost 5 bases and J lost 0, with 11 bases in between. In DNA, the CDR3 is TGTGCCAGCAGTCGGGACTTAATCTCCTACGAGCAGTACTTC. Translated: CASSRDLISYEQYF.

This rearrangement joins TRBV20-1 to TRBJ2-5; D unclear. Germline CDR1 reads DFQATT; CDR2 reads SNEGSKA (reference sequence). With 3 bases removed from V and 5 bases from J, the gap between germline ends came to 13 bases. The CDR3 has 13 amino acids. The CDR3 reads CSASLPVQETQYF. In DNA form, the CDR3 reads TGCAGTGCTAGTTTGCCGGTTCAGGAGACCCAGTACTTC.

This clonotype was picked up many times. The rearrangement joins TRBV7-3 to TRBJ2-1; 13 positions match TRBD2. This CDR3 spans 14 amino acids. The V gene's germline CDR1 is SGHTA and CDR2 FQGTGA. The junction had 3 bases not matched to a gene; V was cut back by 5 bases and J by 8 bases. CDR3 nucleotide sequence: TGTGCCAGCAGCATAGGACTAGCGGGAGATGAGCAGTTCTTC. Translating gives CASSIGLAGDEQFF.

The rearrangement joins TRBV6-1 to TRBJ2-2, with 10 bases lining up with TRBD2. Germline V lookup: CDR1 MNHNS, CDR2 SASEGT. This CDR3 has 17 residues. After removal of 6 bases from V and 6 bases from J, the junction contained 13 bases not matched to a gene. The CDR3 reads CASSLLSSGSASGELFF. The CDR3 DNA reads as TGTGCCAGCAGCCTACTTTCTAGCGGGAGTGCGTCCGGGGAGCTGTTTTTT.

The chain is built from TRBV5-4 and TRBJ2-3; 12 nucleotides agree with TRBD1. The germline CDR1 and CDR2 sequences are SGHNT and YYREEE (reference sequence). The V segment lost 4 bases and the J segment 4 bases; nucleotides outside the gene matches: 7. CDR3 size: 16 residues. In DNA, the CDR3 is TGTGCCAGCAGCCCGGGGACAGGGGGCCGTTCAGATACGCAGTATTTT. Residues: CASSPGTGGRSDTQYF. Full variable domain (remainder filled in from reference TRBV5-4 and TRBJ2-3): ETGVTQSPTHLIKTRGQQVTLRCSSQSGHNTVSWYQQALGQGPQFIFQYYREEENGRGNFPPRFSGLQFPNYSSELNVNALELDDSALYLCASSPGTGGRSDTQYFGPGTRLTVL.

The J gene is TRBJ2-1, the V gene TRBV7-9; 14 positions match TRBD2. V gave up 5 bases and J gave up 9 bases; unmatched junction bases: 9. This CDR3 has 16 amino acids. Germline CDR1 reads SEHNR; CDR2 reads FQNEAQ (reference sequence). The CDR3 here is CASSQPTSGRGPEQFF. In nucleotides, the CDR3 is TGTGCCAGCAGCCAACCGACTAGCGGGAGGGGCCCTGAGCAGTTCTTC.

This clonotype was observed at least ten times. V gene TRBV5-6 combines with J gene TRBJ2-6; D remains unclear. The germline V gene encodes CDR1 SGHDT and CDR2 YYEEEE. The CDR3 is made up of 15 amino acids. Trimming left V 2 bases short and J 0 bases short, with 6 bases between. The CDR3, as DNA: TGTGCCAGCAGCTTTTGGGGCTCTGGGGCCAACGTCCTGACTTTC. Its translation is CASSFWGSGANVLTF.

This clonotype was seen repeatedly, ten times or more. This chain connects TRBV20-1 to TRBJ2-4, with D possibly being TRBD2 (5 bases). Germline CDR1 is DFQATT and CDR2 is SNEGSKA (reference sequence). The CDR3 runs to 13 residues. V lost 6 bases and J 4 bases, leaving 13 bases between the germline ends. CDR3 in amino acids: CSADGLQKNIQYF. CDR3 DNA: TGCAGTGCAGACGGACTGCAGAAAAACATTCAGTACTTC.

The CDR3 loop is CASSLGLAGGIYNEQFF. The CDR3 DNA is TGCGCCAGCAGCCTTGGACTAGCGGGGGGAATCTACAATGAGCAGTTCTTC. The chain links TRBV4-3 to TRBJ2-1, with 14 bases aligning to TRBD2. The CDR3 is made up of 17 amino acids. Trimming removed 4 bases from V and 3 bases from J; junction bases left unmatched: 5. The V gene's germline CDR1 is LGHNA and CDR2 YSLEER.

The chain recombines TRBV7-8 with TRBJ2-7; 7 positions match TRBD1. This CDR3 region has 14 residues. V lost 6 bases to trimming and J lost 0 bases; unmatched junction nucleotides: 5. Per the germline V gene, CDR1 is SGHVS and CDR2 is FQNEAQ. Here the CDR3 reads CASSLGQSSYEQYF. Written as DNA, the CDR3 is TGTGCCAGCAGTTTGGGACAGAGCTCCTACGAGCAGTACTTC.

This clonotype was recorded many times. Written as DNA, the CDR3 is TGCGCCAGCAGTCAGGGTTTTGGTTATGACACCCAGTACTTC. Translation gives CASSQGFGYDTQYF. The chain links TRBV5-1 to TRBJ2-5; the D gene is possibly TRBD1 (5 bases). Germline loops: CDR1 SGHRS, CDR2 YFSETQ. Trimming cost V 5 bases and J 8 bases, with 19 bases left between them. The CDR3 totals 14 residues.

This clonotype appeared many times. This chain joins TRBV20-1 and TRBJ1-2, with TRBD1 identical over 7 bases. This CDR3 comprises 11 residues. CDR1 DFQATT and CDR2 SNEGSKA come from the germline V gene (reference sequence). V shed 1 base and J 14 bases; nucleotides not matched to a gene: 7. The CDR3, as DNA: TGCAGTGCTAGAGCAGGGACAGTGGGAACCTTC. This codes for CSARAGTVGTF.

This chain connects TRBV11-3 to TRBJ2-1; possibly TRBD1 for D (5 bases). This CDR3 has 13 residues. Trimming stripped 8 bases from V and 0 bases from J, with 8 bases between. Looked up from germline, CDR1 is SGHNT and CDR2 is YENEEA. The CDR3 loop is CASQDSSYNEQFF. The CDR3 DNA follows: TGTGCCAGCCAAGACAGCTCCTACAATGAGCAGTTCTTC.

This clonotype was detected a few times. V usage is TRBV11-1 and J usage is TRBJ2-2; maybe TRBD2 (6 bases). This CDR3 spans 15 amino acids. Trimming cost V 5 bases and J 13 bases, with 23 bases left between them. The germline gives CDR1 SGHAT, CDR2 FQDESV (reference sequence). CDR3 residues: CASSLGRTINRRLFF. CDR3 nucleotide sequence: TGTGCCAGCAGCCTGGGACGGACTATCAACAGGAGGCTGTTTTTT.

The chain employs TRBV9 and TRBJ2-7; D uncertain. The germline CDR1 and CDR2 sequences are SGDLS and YYNGEE. The germline V and J ends were trimmed by 0 bases and 2 bases, with 9 bases remaining between them. CDR3 length equals 14 residues. CDR3 DNA sequence: TGTGCCAGCAGCGTAGAGGCGGTTCCCTACGAGCAGTACTTC. Amino acids: CASSVEAVPYEQYF.

This clonotype was detected once. Since the CDR3 does not end with the conserved phenylalanine or tryptophan, this likely comes from a read error. This rearrangement joins TRBV7-3 to TRBJ2-3; D unclear. Germline V lookup: CDR1 SGHTA, CDR2 FQGTGA. V shed 6 bases and J shed 8 bases, with 15 bases lying between them. The CDR3 spans 13 residues. The DNA for the CDR3 is TGTGCCAGCAGTTTATTCACGGCAGGTACGCAGTATCTT. It translates to CASSLFTAGTQYL.

The CDR3 sequence is CASSTYRGSNEKLFF. The DNA of the CDR3 is TGTGCCAGCAGCACATACAGGGGTTCTAATGAAAAACTGTTTTTT. The chain joins TRBV7-2 to TRBJ1-4, with 7 bases fitting TRBD1. Germline lookup yields CDR1 SGHTA and CDR2 FQGNSA. The CDR3 totals 15 residues. V shed 5 bases, J shed 3 bases, and the junction held 6 bases outside the gene matches.

The chain has TRBV4-2 and TRBJ1-6; the match to TRBD1 covers 7 bases. J was trimmed by 9 bases and V by 4 bases; bases with no gene match: 30. There are 22 residues in the CDR3. CDR1 is LGHNA and CDR2 is YNFKEQ in the germline V gene. The chain's CDR3 is CASSLTGTANTGELGLASPLHF. CDR3 in DNA: TGTGCCAGCAGCCTGACCGGGACAGCGAACACCGGGGAGCTGGGGCTCGCTTCACCCCTCCACTTT.

This clonotype was picked up one time. V gene TRBV29-1 combines with J gene TRBJ2-2, with D tentatively TRBD1 (6 bases). CDR1 SQVTM and CDR2 ANQGSEA come from the germline V gene. The CDR3 runs 11 residues. Trimming shortened V by 7 bases and J by 8 bases, and 11 bases separated the two germline ends. The chain's CDR3 is CSAEGDGELFF. The CDR3 bases are TGCAGCGCTGAGGGGGATGGGGAGCTGTTTTTT.

The CDR3 DNA is TGTGCCAGCAGCCGGACAGGAATTGATGAAAAACTGTTTTTT. It is translated as CASSRTGIDEKLFF. The rearrangement uses TRBV7-2 and TRBJ1-4; 7 nucleotides agree with TRBD1. CDR3 length: 14 residues. V trimming: 5 bases; J trimming: 6 bases; junction bases outside the gene matches: 6. The germline CDR1 and CDR2 sequences are SGHTA and FQGNSA.

The table lists this clonotype with a count of one. The chain has TRBV2 and TRBJ2-3; 10 bases line up with TRBD2. The CDR3 is made up of 14 amino acids. CDR1 is SNHLY, CDR2 FYNNEI, per germline. V lost 6 bases and J lost 1; bases outside the gene matches: 1. The CDR3 here is CASRGTSGTDTQYF. The DNA for the CDR3 is TGTGCCAGCAGGGGGACTAGCGGCACAGATACGCAGTATTTT. Using reference TRBV2 and TRBJ2-3 for the parts outside the CDR3, the full variable domain is EPEVTQTPSHQVTQMGQEVILRCVPISNHLYFYWYRQILGQKVEFLVSFYNNEISEKSEIFDDQFSVERPDGSNFTLKIRSTKLEDSAMYFCASRGTSGTDTQYFGPGTRLTVL.

The chain recombines TRBV7-2 with TRBJ1-2; TRBD1 matches 7 bases. The trim removed 5 bases at V and 4 bases at J, leaving 4 bases unmatched. Germline lookup yields CDR1 SGHTA and CDR2 FQGNSA. This CDR3 is 13 amino acids long. The CDR3 loop is CASSRRQGYGYTF. CDR3 coding DNA: TGTGCCAGCAGCCGCAGACAGGGCTATGGCTACACCTTC.

The chain is built from TRBV6-5 and TRBJ1-5; 7 bases are shared with TRBD1. The junction had 2 bases not matched to a gene; V was cut back by 2 bases and J by 7 bases. Germline-derived CDR1 and CDR2 are MNHEY and SVGAGI. CDR3 size: 13 residues. CDR3 residues: CASSYGQAQPQHF. The CDR3 coding sequence is TGTGCCAGCAGTTACGGACAGGCCCAGCCCCAGCATTTT.

The chain uses TRBV5-8 and TRBJ2-3; no clear D gene. V lost 4 bases and J 2 bases, leaving 8 bases between the germline ends. CDR3 size: 13 residues. Germline V gives CDR1 SGHTS, CDR2 YDEGEE. The CDR3 region has the DNA TGTGCCAGCAGCACACAAAACACAGATACGCAGTATTTT. This sequence encodes CASSTQNTDTQYF.

This sequence joins TRBV2 and TRBJ2-7; no definite D call. The V end was cut by 3 bases, the J end by 5 bases, with 8 bases between. The CDR3 runs to 12 residues. The germline V gene encodes CDR1 SNHLY and CDR2 FYNNEI. The CDR3 loop reads CASSDPTDEQYF. The CDR3 region has the DNA TGTGCCAGCAGTGACCCCACGGACGAGCAGTACTTC. The complete variable domain, with remaining parts taken from reference TRBV2 and TRBJ2-7, reads EPEVTQTPSHQVTQMGQEVILRCVPISNHLYFYWYRQILGQKVEFLVSFYNNEISEKSEIFDDQFSVERPDGSNFTLKIRSTKLEDSAMYFCASSDPTDEQYFGPGTRLTVT.

The V call is TRBV19, the J call TRBJ1-2; 7 nucleotides line up with TRBD1. The V and J ends lost 9 bases and 4 bases, in that order; junction bases with no gene match: 8. The CDR3 is 13 residues long. Germline values: CDR1 LNHDA, CDR2 SQIVND (reference sequence). The CDR3 nucleotides read TGTGCCAGCGGGAGGGGGCTGGCCTATGGCTACACCTTC. Its protein is CASGRGLAYGYTF. The variable domain in full, completed from reference TRBV19 and TRBJ1-2, reads DGGITQSPKYLFRKEGQNVTLSCEQNLNHDAMYWYRQDPGQGLRLIYYSQIVNDFQKGDIAEGYSVSREKKESFPLTVTSAQKNPTAFYLCASGRGLAYGYTFGSGTRLTVV.

Many counts were recorded for this clonotype. The V call is TRBV24-1, the J call TRBJ2-1; 8 bases align to TRBD1. Germline V gene data show CDR1 as KGHDR and CDR2 as SFDVKD. CDR3 size: 16 residues. V lost 3 bases to trimming and J lost 3 bases; unmatched junction nucleotides: 6. CDR3 in amino acids: CATSDPGQGRYNEQFF. The CDR3 DNA reads TGTGCCACCAGTGATCCTGGACAGGGACGCTACAATGAGCAGTTCTTC.

This chain links TRBV12-3 or TRBV12-4 with TRBJ2-3; tentatively, D is TRBD1 or TRBD2 (5 bases each). V dropped 3 bases and J dropped 0 bases, with 13 bases sitting between them. CDR3 length: 16 amino acids. This CDR3 reads CASSFSTGLSTDTQYF. The CDR3 region has the DNA TGTGCCAGCAGTTTCTCAACAGGACTTAGCACAGATACGCAGTATTTT.